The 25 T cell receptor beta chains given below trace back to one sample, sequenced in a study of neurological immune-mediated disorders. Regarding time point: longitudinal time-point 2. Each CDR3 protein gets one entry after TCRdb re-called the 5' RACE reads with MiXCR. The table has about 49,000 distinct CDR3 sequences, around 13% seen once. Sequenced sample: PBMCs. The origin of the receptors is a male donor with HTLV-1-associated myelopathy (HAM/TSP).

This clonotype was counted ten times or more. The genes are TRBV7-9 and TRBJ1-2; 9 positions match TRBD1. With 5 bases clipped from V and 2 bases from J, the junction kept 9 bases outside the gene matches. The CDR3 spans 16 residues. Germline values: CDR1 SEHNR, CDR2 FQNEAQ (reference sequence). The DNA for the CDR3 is TGTGCCAGCAGCCCCTATGGGGACAGGGCCAACTATGGCTACACCTTC. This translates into CASSPYGDRANYGYTF.

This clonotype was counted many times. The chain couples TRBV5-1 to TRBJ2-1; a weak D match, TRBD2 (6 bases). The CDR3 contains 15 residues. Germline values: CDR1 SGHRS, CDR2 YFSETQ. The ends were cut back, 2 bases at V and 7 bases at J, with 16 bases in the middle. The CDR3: CASSFREERRNEQFF. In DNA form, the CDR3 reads TGCGCCAGCAGCTTCAGGGAGGAAAGGCGGAATGAGCAGTTCTTC. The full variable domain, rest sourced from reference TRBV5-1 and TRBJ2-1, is KAGVTQTPRYLIKTRGQQVTLSCSPISGHRSVSWYQQTPGQGLQFLFEYFSETQRNKGNFPGRFSGRQFSNSRSEMNVSTLELGDSALYLCASSFREERRNEQFFGPGTRLTVL.

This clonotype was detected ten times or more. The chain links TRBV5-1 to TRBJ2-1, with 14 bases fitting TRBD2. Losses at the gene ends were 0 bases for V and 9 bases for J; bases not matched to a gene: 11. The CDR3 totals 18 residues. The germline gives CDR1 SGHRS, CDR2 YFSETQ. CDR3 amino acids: CASSLGPRTSGGLVEQFF. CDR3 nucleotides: TGCGCCAGCAGCTTGGGGCCCCGGACTAGCGGGGGGCTGGTTGAGCAGTTCTTC.

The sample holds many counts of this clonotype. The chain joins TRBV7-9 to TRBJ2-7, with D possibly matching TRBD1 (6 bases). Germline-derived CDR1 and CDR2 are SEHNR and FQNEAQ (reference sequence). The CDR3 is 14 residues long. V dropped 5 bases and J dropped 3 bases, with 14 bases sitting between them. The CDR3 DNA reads TGTGCCAGCAGCCCAGGGGTCGTATTCTACGAGCAGTACTTC. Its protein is CASSPGVVFYEQYF.

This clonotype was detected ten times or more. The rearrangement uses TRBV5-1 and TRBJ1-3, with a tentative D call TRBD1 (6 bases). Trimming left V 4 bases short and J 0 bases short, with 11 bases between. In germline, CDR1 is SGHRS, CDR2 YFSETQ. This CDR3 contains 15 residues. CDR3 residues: CASSISGDSGNTIYF. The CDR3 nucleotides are TGCGCCAGCAGCATTTCAGGGGACTCTGGAAACACCATATATTTT.

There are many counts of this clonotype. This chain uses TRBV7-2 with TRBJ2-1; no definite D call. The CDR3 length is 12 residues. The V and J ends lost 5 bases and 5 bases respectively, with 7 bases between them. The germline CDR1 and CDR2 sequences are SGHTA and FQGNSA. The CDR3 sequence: CASSRVNNEQFF. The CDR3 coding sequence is TGTGCCAGCAGCCGGGTCAACAATGAGCAGTTCTTC. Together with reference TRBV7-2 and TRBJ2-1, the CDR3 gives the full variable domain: GAGVSQSPSNKVTEKGKDVELRCDPISGHTALYWYRQSLGQGLEFLIYFQGNSAPDKSGLPSDRFSAERTGGSVSTLTIQRTQQEDSAVYLCASSRVNNEQFFGPGTRLTVL.

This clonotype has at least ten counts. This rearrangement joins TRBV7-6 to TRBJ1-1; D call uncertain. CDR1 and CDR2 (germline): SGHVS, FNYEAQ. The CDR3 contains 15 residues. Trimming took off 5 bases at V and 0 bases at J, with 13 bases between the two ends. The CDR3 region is CASSQTIALNTEAFF. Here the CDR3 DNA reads TGTGCCAGCAGCCAAACTATAGCCTTGAACACTGAAGCTTTCTTT.

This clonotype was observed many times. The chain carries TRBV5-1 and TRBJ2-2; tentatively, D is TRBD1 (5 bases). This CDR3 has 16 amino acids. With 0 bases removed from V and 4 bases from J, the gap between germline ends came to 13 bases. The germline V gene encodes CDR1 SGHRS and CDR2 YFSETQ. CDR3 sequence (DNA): TGCGCCAGCAGCTTGGCCCTAAGGGGCCTCACCGGGGAGCTGTTTTTT. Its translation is CASSLALRGLTGELFF.

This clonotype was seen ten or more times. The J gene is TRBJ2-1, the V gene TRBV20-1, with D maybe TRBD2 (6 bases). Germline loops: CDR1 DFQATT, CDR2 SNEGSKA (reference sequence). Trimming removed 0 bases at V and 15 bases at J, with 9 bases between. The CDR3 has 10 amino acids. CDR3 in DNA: TGCAGTGCTAGAGATAGCGGCGTGTTCTTC. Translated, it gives CSARDSGVFF.

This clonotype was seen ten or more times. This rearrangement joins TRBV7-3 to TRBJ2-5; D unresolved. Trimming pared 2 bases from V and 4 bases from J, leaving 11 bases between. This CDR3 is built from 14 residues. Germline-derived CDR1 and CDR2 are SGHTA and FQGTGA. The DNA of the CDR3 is TGTGCCAGCAGCTTAGGGGTTAACGGAGAGACCCAGTACTTC. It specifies CASSLGVNGETQYF.

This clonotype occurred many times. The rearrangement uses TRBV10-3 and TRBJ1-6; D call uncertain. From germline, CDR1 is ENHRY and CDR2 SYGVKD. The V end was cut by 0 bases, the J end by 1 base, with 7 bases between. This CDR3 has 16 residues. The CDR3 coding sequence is TGTGCCATCAGTGAGTCAGACGGGTCCTATAATTCACCCCTCCACTTT. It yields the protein CAISESDGSYNSPLHF.

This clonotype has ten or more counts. The CDR3 DNA reads TGTGCCAGCAGTCCTGGGGTCGACTCCTACGAGCAGTACTTC. This codes for CASSPGVDSYEQYF. This chain joins TRBV27 and TRBJ2-7; D not certain. Trimming removed 5 bases at V and 0 bases at J, with 11 bases between. The CDR3 is 14 residues long. CDR1 is MNHEY and CDR2 is SMNVEV in the germline V gene (reference sequence).

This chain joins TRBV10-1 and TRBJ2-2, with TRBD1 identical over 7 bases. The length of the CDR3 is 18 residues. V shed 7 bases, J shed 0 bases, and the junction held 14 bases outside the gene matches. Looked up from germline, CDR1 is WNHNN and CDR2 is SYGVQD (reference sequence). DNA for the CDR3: TGCGCCAGCATTATTGAAAAAAAACAGGGGTCGAACACCGGGGAGCTGTTTTTT. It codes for CASIIEKKQGSNTGELFF.

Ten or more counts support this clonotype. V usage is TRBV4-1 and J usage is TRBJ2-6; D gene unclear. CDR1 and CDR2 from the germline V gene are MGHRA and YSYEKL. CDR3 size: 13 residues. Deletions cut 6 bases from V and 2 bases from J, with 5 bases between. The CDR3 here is CASSFPGANVLTF. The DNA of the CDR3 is TGCGCCAGCAGTTTCCCTGGGGCCAACGTCCTGACTTTC.

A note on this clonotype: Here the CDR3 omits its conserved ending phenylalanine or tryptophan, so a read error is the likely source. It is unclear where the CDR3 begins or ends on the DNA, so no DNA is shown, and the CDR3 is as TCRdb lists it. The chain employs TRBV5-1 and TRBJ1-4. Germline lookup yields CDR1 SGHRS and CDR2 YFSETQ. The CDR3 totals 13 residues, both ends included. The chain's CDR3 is CASSFGWGEKLIL.

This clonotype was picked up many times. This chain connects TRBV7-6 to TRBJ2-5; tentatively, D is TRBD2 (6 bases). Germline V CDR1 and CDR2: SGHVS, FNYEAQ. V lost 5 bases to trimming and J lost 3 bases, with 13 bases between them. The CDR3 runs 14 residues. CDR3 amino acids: CASSPSWGEETQYF. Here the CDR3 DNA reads TGTGCCAGCAGCCCTTCCTGGGGGGAAGAGACCCAGTACTTC. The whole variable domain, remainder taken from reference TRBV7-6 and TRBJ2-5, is GAGVSQSPRYKVTKRGQDVALRCDPISGHVSLYWYRQALGQGPEFLTYFNYEAQQDKSGLPNDRFSAERPEGSISTLTIQRTEQRDSAMYRCASSPSWGEETQYFGPGTRLLVL.

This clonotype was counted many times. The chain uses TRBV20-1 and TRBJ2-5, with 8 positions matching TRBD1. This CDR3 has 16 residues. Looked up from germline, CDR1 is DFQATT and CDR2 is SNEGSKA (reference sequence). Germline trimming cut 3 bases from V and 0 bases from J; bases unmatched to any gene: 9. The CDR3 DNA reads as TGCAGTGCTAGGGACACCGGGACAGGACACCAAGAGACCCAGTACTTC. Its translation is CSARDTGTGHQETQYF.

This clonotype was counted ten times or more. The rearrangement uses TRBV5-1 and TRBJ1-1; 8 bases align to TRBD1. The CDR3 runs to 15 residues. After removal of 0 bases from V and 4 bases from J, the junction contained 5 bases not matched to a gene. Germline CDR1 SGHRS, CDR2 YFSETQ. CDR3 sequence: CASSLAPRGPTEAFF. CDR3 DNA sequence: TGCGCCAGCAGCTTGGCCCCCAGGGGGCCCACTGAAGCTTTCTTT. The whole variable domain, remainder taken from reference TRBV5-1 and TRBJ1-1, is KAGVTQTPRYLIKTRGQQVTLSCSPISGHRSVSWYQQTPGQGLQFLFEYFSETQRNKGNFPGRFSGRQFSNSRSEMNVSTLELGDSALYLCASSLAPRGPTEAFFGQGTRLTVV.

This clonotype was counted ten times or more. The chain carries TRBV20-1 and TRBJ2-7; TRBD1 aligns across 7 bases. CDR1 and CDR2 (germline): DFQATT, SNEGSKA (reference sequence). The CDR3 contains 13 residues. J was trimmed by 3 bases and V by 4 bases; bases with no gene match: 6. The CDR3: CSATRDSDYEQYF. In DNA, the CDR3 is TGCAGTGCTACACGGGACAGCGACTACGAGCAGTACTTC.

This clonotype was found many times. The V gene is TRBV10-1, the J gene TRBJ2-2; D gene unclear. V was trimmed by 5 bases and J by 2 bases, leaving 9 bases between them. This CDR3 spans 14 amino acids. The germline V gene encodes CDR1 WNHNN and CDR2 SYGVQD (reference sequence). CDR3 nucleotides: TGCGCCAGCAGTACAGCCCTAAACACCGGGGAGCTGTTTTTT. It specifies CASSTALNTGELFF.

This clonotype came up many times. For the CDR3, the DNA is TGTGCCAGCAGGACTCTAGGCACTCGTAATGAAAAACTGTTTTTT. Translation gives CASRTLGTRNEKLFF. The V call is TRBV2, the J call TRBJ1-4; no reliable D call. CDR1 and CDR2 from the germline V gene are SNHLY and FYNNEI. The CDR3 loop spans 15 amino acids. V was shortened by 6 bases and J by 4 bases, with 15 bases between the two germline ends.

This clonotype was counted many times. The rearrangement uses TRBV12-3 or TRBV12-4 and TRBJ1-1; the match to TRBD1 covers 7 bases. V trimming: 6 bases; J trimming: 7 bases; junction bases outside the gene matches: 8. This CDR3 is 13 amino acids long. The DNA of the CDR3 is TGTGCCAGCAGCTTCCGGGACAGAAGTGAAGCTTTCTTT. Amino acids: CASSFRDRSEAFF.

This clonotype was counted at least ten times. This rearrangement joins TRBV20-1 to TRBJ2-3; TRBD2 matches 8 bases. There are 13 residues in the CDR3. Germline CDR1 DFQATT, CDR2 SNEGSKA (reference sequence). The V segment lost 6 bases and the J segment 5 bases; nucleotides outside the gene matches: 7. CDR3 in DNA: TGCAGTGCGAGGACTAGCTATCAAGATACGCAGTATTTT. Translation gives CSARTSYQDTQYF.

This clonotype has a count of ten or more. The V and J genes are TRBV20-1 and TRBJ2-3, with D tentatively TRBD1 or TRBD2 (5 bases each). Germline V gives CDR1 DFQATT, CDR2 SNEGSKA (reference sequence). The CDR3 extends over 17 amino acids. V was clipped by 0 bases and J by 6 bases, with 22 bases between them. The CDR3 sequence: CSARDLRQQGARDTQYF. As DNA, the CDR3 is TGCAGTGCTAGAGATCTCCGGCAGCAGGGAGCGAGGGATACGCAGTATTTT.

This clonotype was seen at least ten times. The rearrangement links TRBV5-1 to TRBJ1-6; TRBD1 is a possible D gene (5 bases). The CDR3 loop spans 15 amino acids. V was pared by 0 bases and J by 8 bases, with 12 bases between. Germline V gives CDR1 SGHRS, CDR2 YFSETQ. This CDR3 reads CASSLVTWGDSPLHF. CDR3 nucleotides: TGCGCCAGCAGCTTGGTGACGTGGGGGGATTCACCCCTCCACTTT.